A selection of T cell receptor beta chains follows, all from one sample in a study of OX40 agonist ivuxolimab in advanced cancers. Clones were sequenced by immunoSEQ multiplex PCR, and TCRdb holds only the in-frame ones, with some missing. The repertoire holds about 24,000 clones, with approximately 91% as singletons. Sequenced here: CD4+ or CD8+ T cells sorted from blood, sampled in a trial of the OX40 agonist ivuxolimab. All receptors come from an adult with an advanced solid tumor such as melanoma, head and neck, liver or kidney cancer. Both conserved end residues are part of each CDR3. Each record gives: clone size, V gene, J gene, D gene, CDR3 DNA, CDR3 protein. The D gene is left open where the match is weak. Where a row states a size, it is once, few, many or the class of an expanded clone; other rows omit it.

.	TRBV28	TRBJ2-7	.	TGTGCCAGCAGTTTATTAGGACAGAACGAGCAGTACTTC	CASSLLGQNEQYF
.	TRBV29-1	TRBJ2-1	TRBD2	TGCAGCGTTGAAAGGCTAGCGGGAGGAGGTTACAATGAGCAGTTCTTC	CSVERLAGGGYNEQFF
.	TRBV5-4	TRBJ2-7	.	TGTGCCAGCGAGGGGGTTAGGGGTTACTTC	CASEGVRGYF
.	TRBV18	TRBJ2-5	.	TGTGCCAGCTCACCCCGGGAGATGAGGGAGACCCAGTACTTC	CASSPREMRETQYF
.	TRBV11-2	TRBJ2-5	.	TGTGCCAGCAGCAGGGATCAGAGAGAGACCCAGTACTTC	CASSRDQRETQYF
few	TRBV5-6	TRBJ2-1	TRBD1	TGTGCCAGCAGCGAACCACAGGGGGCCTCCTACAATGAGCAGTTCTTC	CASSEPQGASYNEQFF
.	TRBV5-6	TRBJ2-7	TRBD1	TGTGCCAGCAGCTTATCTTCCCCAGGGACAGGGTATGAGGTCTTC	CASSLSSPGTGYEVF
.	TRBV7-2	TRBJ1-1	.	TGTGCCAGCAGCTTAGGTCCGAACCGAGAAGCTTTCTTT	CASSLGPNREAFF
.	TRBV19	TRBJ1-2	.	TGTGCCAGTCGGACAGTCCTATATGGCTACACCTTC	CASRTVLYGYTF
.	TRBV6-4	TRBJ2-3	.	TGTGCCAGCAGTGACTCCCGATGGGGTACGCAGTATTTT	CASSDSRWGTQYF
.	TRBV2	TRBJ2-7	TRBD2	TGTGCCAGCGGTAGCGGGAGGGCCGTCTCCTACGAGCAGTACTTC	CASGSGRAVSYEQYF
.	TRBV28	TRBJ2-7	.	TGTGCCAGCAGTTTACCAGGGAACTACGAGCAGTACTTC	CASSLPGNYEQYF
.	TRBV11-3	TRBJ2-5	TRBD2	TGTGCCAGCAGCGCGGGACTAGCGGTCGCTGAGACCCAGTACTTC	CASSAGLAVAETQYF
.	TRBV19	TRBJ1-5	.	TGTGCCAGTAGTCCTGACTCCTATCAGCCCCAGCATTTT	CASSPDSYQPQHF
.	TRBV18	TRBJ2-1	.	TGTGCCAGCTCACCATTGGGTCACAGAGACGGCCAAGAGCAGTTCTTC	CASSPLGHRDGQEQFF
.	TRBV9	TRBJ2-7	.	TGTGCCAGCAGCGTAGGGGCTGCTAGCTCCTACGAGCAGTACTTC	CASSVGAASSYEQYF
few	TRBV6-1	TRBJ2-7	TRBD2	TGTGCCAGCAGTGAAGTGGGAGGGCTGGTACGGGAGCAGTACTTC	CASSEVGGLVREQYF
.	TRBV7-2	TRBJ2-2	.	TGTGCCAGCAGCTTAGGGATGCTTGGGACCGGGGAGCTGTTTTTT	CASSLGMLGTGELFF
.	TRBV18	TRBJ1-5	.	TGTGCCAGCTCACCGGGGCCCGCAGGCGGGAATCAGCCCCAGCATTTT	CASSPGPAGGNQPQHF
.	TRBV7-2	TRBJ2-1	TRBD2	TGTGCCAGCAGCCACACTAGCGGGGGGGCGAATGAGCAGTTCTTC	CASSHTSGGANEQFF
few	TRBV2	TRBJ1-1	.	TGTGCCAGCCTGGGGGGATACACTGAAGCTTTCTTT	CASLGGYTEAFF
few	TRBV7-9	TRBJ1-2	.	TGTGCCAGCAGCTTAGTGCCGGATGGCTACACCTTC	CASSLVPDGYTF
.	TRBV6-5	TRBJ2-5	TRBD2	TGTGCTAGCAGATCGTGGGCGGGGGAGGAGACCCAGTACTTC	CASRSWAGEETQYF
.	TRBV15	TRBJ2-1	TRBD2	TGTGCCACCAGCCCCGCTACGACTAGCGGGAGAAATGAGCAGTTCTTC	CATSPATTSGRNEQFF
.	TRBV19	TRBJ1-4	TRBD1	TGTGCCAGTAGTAAGGACAGGGGAGATGAAAAACTGTTTTTT	CASSKDRGDEKLFF
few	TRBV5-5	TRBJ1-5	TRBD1	TGTGCCAGCAGCTCGTACTACAGGGGTCAGCCCCAGCATTTT	CASSSYYRGQPQHF
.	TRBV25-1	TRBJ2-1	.	TGTGCCAGCAGTGACCCGGGACCGATCAATGAGCAGTTCTTC	CASSDPGPINEQFF
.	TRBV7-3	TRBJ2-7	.	TGTGCCAGCAGCTCGGGGACTGGCTCCGAGCAGTACTTC	CASSSGTGSEQYF
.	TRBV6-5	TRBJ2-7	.	TGTGCCAGCGGGGTAGGGATAGACGAGCAGTACTTC	CASGVGIDEQYF
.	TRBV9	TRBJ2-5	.	TGTGCCAGCAGCGTAGGCGGGAAGAACCAAGAGACCCAGTACTTC	CASSVGGKNQETQYF
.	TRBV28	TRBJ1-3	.	TGTGCCAGCAGTGGGGGCTCTGGAAACACCATATATTTT	CASSGGSGNTIYF
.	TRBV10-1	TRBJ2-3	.	TGCGCCAGCAGTGGTGGCGGGACTGCAGATACGCAGTATTTT	CASSGGGTADTQYF
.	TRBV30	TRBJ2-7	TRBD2	TGTGCCTGGAGTCGGTTCGGGACTAGCGAAGTACACGAGCAGTACTTC	CAWSRFGTSEVHEQYF
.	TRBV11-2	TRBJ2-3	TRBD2	TGTGCCAGCAGCAAGACTAGCGGCTGGGATACGCAGTATTTT	CASSKTSGWDTQYF
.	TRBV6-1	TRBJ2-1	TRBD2	TGTGCCAGCAGTGCATACACCGGGACTAGCGGGAGTACTTCCTACAATGAGCAGTTCTTC	CASSAYTGTSGSTSYNEQFF
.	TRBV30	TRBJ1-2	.	TGTGCCTTCGTCCGGGGCTATGGCTACACCTTC	CAFVRGYGYTF
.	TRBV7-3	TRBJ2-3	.	TGTGCCAGCAGCTTGGCCGGGGACACAGATACGCAGTATTTT	CASSLAGDTDTQYF
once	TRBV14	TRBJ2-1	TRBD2	TGTGCCAGCAGCTACGGGACTAGCGTTCACAATGAGCAGTTCTTC	CASSYGTSVHNEQFF
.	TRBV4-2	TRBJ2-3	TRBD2	TGTGCCAGCAGTCCAGCGGGGAGCACAGATACGCAGTATTTT	CASSPAGSTDTQYF
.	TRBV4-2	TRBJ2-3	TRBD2	TGTGCCAGCAGCTTCCGGGACTACCACACAGATACGCAGTATTTT	CASSFRDYHTDTQYF
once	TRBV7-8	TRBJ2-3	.	TGTGCCAGCAGCTTAGCTAGCGGAGTACTAGCCGCCCCAGATACGCAGTATTTT	CASSLASGVLAAPDTQYF
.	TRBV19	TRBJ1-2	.	TGTGCCAGTACCCCATTCGCTGGGTCTAACTATGGCTACACCTTC	CASTPFAGSNYGYTF